This TCR beta chain derives from a study of shared clonotypes between healthy human individuals. Broader study findings: The study sampled only blood, and tissue repertoires likely differ.

Clones were read by immunoSEQ multiplex PCR, and TCRdb kept only the in-frame ones, dropping some. In the table there are around 480,000 clones, roughly 79% of which are singletons. Turning to this clone: Antigen: not known.

Donors were Caucasian adults residing in Nashville, Tennessee, USA. Unsorted samples drew genomic DNA from tens of millions of PBMCs. Germline V lookup: CDR1 SNHLY, CDR2 FYNNEI. CDR3 length equals 16 residues. V lost 7 bases, J lost 5 bases, and 15 bases stayed unmatched. The chain combines TRBV2 with TRBJ2-7; the match to TRBD1 covers 9 bases. Sequencing was carried out using PBMCs. This TCR was sampled from a woman in her thirties or forties in good health. Some clones in this sample may be carry-over from other donors' samples. The CDR3 DNA sequence: TGTGCCAGCACCACATCCCCCGGGACAGGGTCGGACGAGCAGTACTTC. It encodes CASTTSPGTGSDEQYF.